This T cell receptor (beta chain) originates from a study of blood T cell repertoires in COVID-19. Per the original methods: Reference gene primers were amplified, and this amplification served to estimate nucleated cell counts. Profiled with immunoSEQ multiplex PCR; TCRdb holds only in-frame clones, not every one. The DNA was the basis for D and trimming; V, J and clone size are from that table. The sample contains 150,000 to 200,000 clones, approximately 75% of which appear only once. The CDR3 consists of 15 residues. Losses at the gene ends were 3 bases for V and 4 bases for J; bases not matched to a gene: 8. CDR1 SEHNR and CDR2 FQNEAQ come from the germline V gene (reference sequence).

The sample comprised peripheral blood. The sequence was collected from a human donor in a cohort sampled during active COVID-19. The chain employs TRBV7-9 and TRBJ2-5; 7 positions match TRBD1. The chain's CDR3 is CASSFKGASGETQYF. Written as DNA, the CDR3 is TGTGCCAGCAGCTTTAAGGGGGCCTCCGGAGAGACCCAGTACTTC.